This entry lists 6 T cell receptor beta chains sequenced from one sample in a study of blood T cell repertoires in COVID-19. This table comes from immunoSEQ multiplex PCR, and its TCRdb copy is limited to in-frame clones, with some not included. The sample lists about 250,000 clones, roughly nine tenths occurring once. Material for sequencing was peripheral blood. The receptors were sampled from a woman aged 40-49 years who had recovered from COVID-19.

The chain carries TRBV28 and TRBJ1-4; D remains ambiguous. Trimming removed 5 bases from V and 1 base from J, with 20 bases in between. Germline CDR1 is MDHEN and CDR2 is SYDVKM. The CDR3 runs 18 residues. The chain's CDR3 is CASSPPYAVTGTNEKLFF. CDR3 bases: TGTGCCAGCAGTCCACCATACGCGGTAACGGGAACTAATGAAAAACTGTTTTTT.

The chain uses TRBV5-5 and TRBJ2-5; the D gene is possibly TRBD2 (7 bases). Germline-derived CDR1 and CDR2 are SGHKS and YYEKEE (reference sequence). V was clipped by 2 bases and J by 4 bases, with 12 bases between them. This CDR3 contains 14 residues. Written as DNA, the CDR3 is TGTGCCAGCAGCTTAGCGGGGACATCAGAGACCCAGTACTTC. It yields the protein CASSLAGTSETQYF.

The chain joins TRBV3-1 (or the pseudogene TRBV3-2) to TRBJ2-7, with 8 bases that match TRBD1. The J segment lost 3 bases and the V segment lost 4 bases, leaving 2 bases of the junction unmatched. Germline lookup yields CDR1 LGHDT and CDR2 YNNKEL (reference sequence). CDR3 length: 13 amino acids. Here the CDR3 reads CASSPGQGYEQYV. The CDR3 bases are TGTGCCAGCAGCCCCGGACAGGGCTACGAGCAGTACGTC.

V and J are TRBV30 and TRBJ2-3, with D possibly TRBD2 on 5 matching bases. The germline gives CDR1 GTSNPN, CDR2 SVGIG (reference sequence). Trimming removed 3 bases from V and 10 bases from J, with 17 bases in between. The CDR3 is 13 amino acids. The CDR3 here is CAWSYPVGRAQYF. The CDR3 coding sequence is TGTGCCTGGAGCTACCCGGTGGGGAGAGCGCAGTATTTT.

V usage is TRBV5-6 and J usage is TRBJ1-4, with 10 bases lining up with TRBD1. With V trimmed by 4 bases and J by 8 bases, 2 bases remained unmatched. The CDR3 has 13 amino acids. The germline V gene encodes CDR1 SGHDT and CDR2 YYEEEE. In DNA form, the CDR3 reads TGTGCCAGCAGCGGGGACAGGGGCGAAAAACTGTTTTTT. Translated, it gives CASSGDRGEKLFF. Full variable domain (remainder filled in from reference TRBV5-6 and TRBJ1-4): DAGVTQSPTHLIKTRGQQVTLRCSPKSGHDTVSWYQQALGQGPQFIFQYYEEEERQRGNFPDRFSGHQFPNYSSELNVNALLLGDSALYLCASSGDRGEKLFFGSGTQLSVL.

V is TRBV3-1 (or the pseudogene TRBV3-2) and J is TRBJ1-2; D is perhaps TRBD1 (5 bases). This CDR3 spans 15 amino acids. Germline CDR1 LGHDT, CDR2 YNNKEL (reference sequence). Trimming left V 3 bases short and J 5 bases short, with 16 bases between. Written as DNA, the CDR3 is TGTGCCAGCAGCCACCGAGGAAGGGGAAGATATGGCTACACCTTC. Translated: CASSHRGRGRYGYTF.